The next 12 T cell receptor beta chains were all read from a single sample in a study of read filtering for tumor transcriptome and immune sequencing (dated by TCRdb to between 2020 and 2021). Data came from an Illumina HiSeq 4000. Starting from 400 ng RNA, TCR libraries were constructed with the Immunoverse kit using molecular barcoded adaptors that cover the alpha/delta and beta/gamma chains. Starting from the raw public reads, TCRdb applied fastp trimming at Q25, assembled clones with MiXCR and retained in-frame beta chains. CDR3 protein sequences are deduplicated, and each keeps its most common genes and DNA. In all, the sample holds 40,000 or so distinct CDR3 sequences, and about an eighth of those were seen once. The ten most abundant clones make up around 28% of the sample. The material sequenced was a population of CD138-negative cells sorted from bone marrow. What this sample's cell subset or site label stands for: bone marrow mononuclear cells depleted of CD138+ plasma/myeloma cells by negative magnetic selection. All receptors come from a donor over 35 with multiple myeloma.

The table lists this clonotype with a few counts. A clone one base away is much larger, so this may be a read error. The chain combines TRBV7-3 with TRBJ2-2; D is undetermined. CDR1 and CDR2 (germline): SGHTA, FQGTGA. Trimming took off 5 bases at V and 7 bases at J, with 11 bases between the two ends. The CDR3 sequence is 13 residues long. In DNA form, the CDR3 reads TGTGCCAGCAGCCCGGTCTTTGGCGGGGAGCTGTTTTTT. This codes for CASSPVFGGELFF.

This clonotype was seen many times. V and J are TRBV11-2 and TRBJ1-1; no reliable D call. The germline V gene has CDR1 SGHAT and CDR2 FQNNGV. The V gene lost 1 base and the J gene lost 0 bases, with 9 bases spanning the gap. The CDR3 spans 15 residues. Here the CDR3 reads CASSLGGAMNTEAFF. In DNA form, the CDR3 reads TGTGCCAGCAGCTTAGGGGGAGCGATGAACACTGAAGCTTTCTTT.

The gene calls are TRBV6-6 and TRBJ2-1, with D uncertain. Trimming removed 6 bases from V and 0 bases from J, with 12 bases in between. Germline CDR1 reads MNHNY; CDR2 reads SVGAGI (reference sequence). The CDR3 sequence is 15 residues long. CDR3 DNA sequence: TGTGCCAGCAGCTACACTGGAAGCTCCTACAATGAGCAGTTCTTC. Amino acid sequence: CASSYTGSSYNEQFF.

This clonotype was counted ten times or more. The rearrangement links TRBV5-1 to TRBJ2-7; D ambiguous. The ends were cut back, 6 bases at V and 1 base at J, with 17 bases in the middle. Germline V lookup: CDR1 SGHRS, CDR2 YFSETQ. This CDR3 region has 15 residues. The CDR3 DNA is TGCGCCAGCAAGGTTTTGTCAGGAGAGTCCTACGAGCAGTACTTC. Translated: CASKVLSGESYEQYF.

This clonotype was recorded at least ten times. The chain links TRBV6-2 or TRBV6-3 to TRBJ2-3, with TRBD2 matching over 8 bases. Germline loops: CDR1 MNHEY, CDR2 SVGEGT. J lost 3 bases, V lost 4 bases, and 6 bases had no gene match. CDR3 length: 15 residues. As DNA, the CDR3 is TGTGCCAGCAGTTCTAGCGGGCGCAAAACAGATACGCAGTATTTT. Protein sequence: CASSSSGRKTDTQYF.

This clonotype was observed many times. The chain couples TRBV27 to TRBJ1-6, with a possible D match to TRBD1 (5 bases). This CDR3 has 17 amino acids. The V end was cut by 2 bases, the J end by 2 bases, with 13 bases between. CDR1 and CDR2 from the germline V gene are MNHEY and SMNVEV (reference sequence). The CDR3 region has the DNA TGTGCCAGCAGTTTACGTCTTCAGGGACCCTATAATTCACCCCTCCACTTT. This encodes CASSLRLQGPYNSPLHF.

On this clonotype: This likely traces to a read error, being one base from a far larger clone. The chain links TRBV7-8 to TRBJ1-5, with 10 bases matching TRBD1. The germline gives CDR1 SGHVS, CDR2 FQNEAQ. The CDR3 extends over 16 amino acids. The CDR3 DNA reads TGTGCCAGCAGCCACCGGGACAGGGGTTTCAATCGGCCCCAGCATTTT. This sequence encodes CASSHRDRGFNRPQHF.

This clonotype was recorded at least ten times. CDR3 sequence (DNA): TGTGCCAGCAGTTACGCGGGGGCGGGTTTGTCATCCTATAATTCACCCCTCCACTTT. It specifies CASSYAGAGLSSYNSPLHF. The chain employs TRBV6-5 and TRBJ1-6, with D tentatively TRBD1 (6 bases). The CDR3 has 19 residues. CDR1 and CDR2 (germline): MNHEY, SVGAGI. Deletions cut 2 bases from V and 1 base from J, with 18 bases between.

This clonotype was detected many times. This sequence joins TRBV19 and TRBJ1-1; D possibly corresponds to TRBD1 (5 bases). V was pared by 7 bases and J by 4 bases, with 19 bases between. Germline loops: CDR1 LNHDA, CDR2 SQIVND (reference sequence). This CDR3 is built from 15 residues. The CDR3 here is CASTPQAGAGTEAFF. DNA for the CDR3: TGTGCCAGTACCCCTCAAGCCGGGGCCGGCACTGAAGCTTTCTTT.

This clonotype came up many times. The chain combines TRBV6-6 with TRBJ1-2, with 8 bases aligning to TRBD1. The germline V gene encodes CDR1 MNHNY and CDR2 SVGAGI (reference sequence). The CDR3 is made up of 16 amino acids. The V gene end was trimmed by 0 bases and the J gene end by 4 bases; junction bases not matched to a gene: 7. CDR3: CASSYSTDRDGYGYTF. For the CDR3, the DNA is TGTGCCAGCAGTTACTCGACGGACAGGGATGGCTATGGCTACACCTTC.

This clonotype has at least ten counts. This chain uses TRBV12-3 or TRBV12-4 with TRBJ2-7; D not certain. The CDR3 has 16 amino acids. V dropped 2 bases and J dropped 0 bases, with 14 bases sitting between them. CDR3 in DNA: TGTGCCAGCAGTTTAATCACTGGCGGTAGCTCCTACGAGCAGTACTTC. It yields the protein CASSLITGGSSYEQYF.

V and J are TRBV5-1 and TRBJ2-7; D unclear. CDR1 is SGHRS, CDR2 YFSETQ, per germline. The CDR3 length is 13 residues. The germline V and J ends were trimmed by 2 bases and 6 bases, with 12 bases remaining between them. CDR3 amino acids: CASSLNLPSEQYF. The CDR3 DNA follows: TGCGCCAGCAGCTTAAATCTCCCCTCCGAGCAGTACTTC.